This entry lists 18 T cell receptor beta chains sequenced from one sample in a study of identical twins. TCRdb called the 5' RACE reads again in MiXCR, with one record for every CDR3 protein. The table has about 530,000 distinct CDR3 sequences, about a fifth seen once. These records were also assigned to another study, of yellow fever vaccine responses in identical twins.

Material: CD4+ T cells sorted from blood. Every receptor here comes from a woman aged 18-30 years in good health.

The gene calls are TRBV5-5 and TRBJ2-1; D might be TRBD1 (6 bases). The V end was cut by 1 base, the J end by 2 bases, with 13 bases between. This CDR3 has 16 amino acids. The V gene's germline CDR1 is SGHKS and CDR2 YYEKEE (reference sequence). The CDR3 is CASSLHLGTTYNEQFF. CDR3 coding DNA: TGTGCCAGCAGCTTGCACCTCGGGACAACCTACAATGAGCAGTTCTTC.

This chain uses TRBV27 with TRBJ1-1; the match to TRBD1 covers 9 bases. CDR3 size: 16 residues. V gave up 5 bases and J gave up 5 bases; unmatched junction bases: 12. Germline CDR1 and CDR2: MNHEY and SMNVEV (reference sequence). In DNA form, the CDR3 reads TGTGCCAGCAGTGGGACCCTACCGGGACAGGGAACTGAAGCTTTCTTT. Amino acids: CASSGTLPGQGTEAFF.

V usage is TRBV7-7 and J usage is TRBJ2-5; D is undetermined. The V end lost 5 bases, the J end lost 3 bases, and 7 bases lay between the germline ends. There are 12 residues in the CDR3. CDR1 and CDR2 from the germline V gene are SSHAT and FNYEAQ (reference sequence). For the CDR3, the DNA is TGTGCCAGCAGCGCCCCCAAAGAGACCCAGTACTTC. Its translation is CASSAPKETQYF.

This clonotype was detected a few times. The V gene is TRBV24-1, the J gene TRBJ2-3; either TRBD1 or TRBD2 may fit D (5 bases each). Deletions cut 5 bases from V and 5 bases from J, with 19 bases between. The germline CDR1 and CDR2 sequences are KGHDR and SFDVKD. CDR3 length: 16 amino acids. The CDR3 bases are TGTGCCACCAGTGCCAAGGGACCCCAGGCTGGAGATACGCAGTATTTT. This encodes CATSAKGPQAGDTQYF.

This clonotype has more than one count but fewer than ten. The chain uses TRBV12-3 or TRBV12-4 and TRBJ2-5, with D tentatively TRBD2 (7 bases). The CDR3 consists of 15 residues. The germline V and J ends were trimmed by 2 bases and 5 bases, with 15 bases remaining between them. In nucleotides, the CDR3 is TGTGCCAGCAGTTTACGGGGGGCGATGACCGAGACCCAGTACTTC. It yields the protein CASSLRGAMTETQYF.

This clonotype was recorded a few times. The chain links TRBV4-1 to TRBJ1-3, with TRBD1 identical over 10 bases. After removal of 1 base from V and 0 bases from J, the junction contained 6 bases not matched to a gene. The CDR3 sequence is 18 residues long. The germline CDR1 and CDR2 sequences are MGHRA and YSYEKL. DNA for the CDR3: TGCGCCAGCAGCCAAGGACAGGGGGCCCCCGTCTCTGGAAACACCATATATTTT. Amino acid sequence: CASSQGQGAPVSGNTIYF.

The chain employs TRBV2 and TRBJ2-3; TRBD2 aligns across 8 bases. V gave up 5 bases and J gave up 0 bases; unmatched junction bases: 7. The CDR3 length is 16 residues. Per the germline V gene, CDR1 is SNHLY and CDR2 is FYNNEI. For the CDR3, the DNA is TGTGCCAGCAGTCAGCGCGGGGGGCCTAGCACAGATACGCAGTATTTT. Translating gives CASSQRGGPSTDTQYF. Variable domain in full (rest from reference TRBV2 and TRBJ2-3): EPEVTQTPSHQVTQMGQEVILRCVPISNHLYFYWYRQILGQKVEFLVSFYNNEISEKSEIFDDQFSVERPDGSNFTLKIRSTKLEDSAMYFCASSQRGGPSTDTQYFGPGTRLTVL.

This chain connects TRBV10-3 to TRBJ2-3; maybe TRBD2 (6 bases). Deletions cut 4 bases from V and 0 bases from J, with 14 bases between. The germline V gene encodes CDR1 ENHRY and CDR2 SYGVKD. The CDR3 runs 16 residues. The CDR3 here is CAISGGASASTDTQYF. The CDR3, as DNA: TGTGCCATCAGTGGAGGGGCTAGCGCGAGCACAGATACGCAGTATTTT.

Here the CDR3 reads CASSQSRDRPMNTEAFF. The DNA of the CDR3 is TGCGCCAGCAGCCAAAGCCGGGACAGGCCGATGAACACTGAAGCTTTCTTT. The genes are TRBV4-1 and TRBJ1-1; 8 bases fit TRBD1. Germline CDR1 and CDR2: MGHRA and YSYEKL. This CDR3 comprises 17 residues. V trimming: 2 bases; J trimming: 0 bases; junction bases outside the gene matches: 8.

J is TRBJ1-4 and V is TRBV5-1; D is unresolved. CDR3 length equals 14 residues. With 5 bases removed from V and 8 bases from J, the gap between germline ends came to 16 bases. Germline V gene sequence: CDR1 SGHRS, CDR2 YFSETQ. This chain's CDR3 is CASRVGMSEEKLFF. The CDR3 region has the DNA TGCGCCAGCAGGGTGGGGATGTCGGAAGAAAAACTGTTTTTT.

The chain employs TRBV7-9 and TRBJ1-1; D possibly corresponds to TRBD1 (5 bases). The CDR3 has 14 amino acids. Germline CDR1 and CDR2: SEHNR and FQNEAQ (reference sequence). V was shortened by 2 bases and J by 0 bases, with 7 bases between the two germline ends. The CDR3 DNA sequence: TGTGCCAGCAGCTTAAGACAGATGAACACTGAAGCTTTCTTT. The encoded protein is CASSLRQMNTEAFF.

The table lists this clonotype with a few counts. The V and J genes are TRBV5-1 and TRBJ1-1; 10 nucleotides agree with TRBD1. The germline V gene encodes CDR1 SGHRS and CDR2 YFSETQ. CDR3 length equals 16 residues. The V segment lost 4 bases and the J segment 1 base; nucleotides outside the gene matches: 7. The CDR3 nucleotides read TGCGCCAGCAGCCAAACGGGACAGGGGACGAACACTGAAGCTTTCTTT. It yields the protein CASSQTGQGTNTEAFF.

There are a few counts of this clonotype. The J gene is TRBJ2-2, the V gene TRBV12-3 or TRBV12-4; TRBD1 aligns across 9 bases. Losses at the gene ends were 5 bases for V and 5 bases for J; bases not matched to a gene: 6. The CDR3 runs to 15 residues. The CDR3 spells CASSPPGTGTGELFF. CDR3 DNA: TGTGCCAGCAGTCCTCCCGGGACAGGGACCGGGGAGCTGTTTTTT.

The J gene is TRBJ1-2, the V gene TRBV28; D may be TRBD1 (5 bases). Per germline, CDR1 MDHEN and CDR2 SYDVKM. CDR3 length: 15 amino acids. V shed 5 bases and J shed 4 bases, with 17 bases lying between them. CDR3 loop: CASSDGGGTVYGYTF. For the CDR3, the DNA is TGTGCCAGCAGTGATGGTGGGGGGACGGTCTATGGCTACACCTTC.

This clonotype was observed a handful of times. The chain carries TRBV4-1 and TRBJ2-7, with TRBD2 matching over 10 bases. The CDR3 extends over 16 amino acids. Germline trimming cut 1 base from V and 4 bases from J; bases unmatched to any gene: 7. Germline V gene lookup returns CDR1 MGHRA and CDR2 YSYEKL. CDR3 region: CASSQGSGRASYEQYF. CDR3 in DNA: TGCGCCAGCAGCCAAGGCAGCGGGAGGGCCTCGTACGAGCAGTACTTC.

This clonotype was seen a handful of times. This chain links TRBV5-1 with TRBJ2-3; 9 bases are shared with TRBD2. Germline loops: CDR1 SGHRS, CDR2 YFSETQ. The CDR3 totals 15 residues. V gave up 7 bases and J gave up 1 base; unmatched junction bases: 7. CDR3 region: CASCRGGVGTDTQYF. The CDR3 DNA sequence: TGCGCCAGCTGCCGCGGGGGGGTTGGCACAGATACGCAGTATTTT.

The genes are TRBV24-1 and TRBJ2-1; D unresolved. Trimming removed 5 bases from V and 8 bases from J, with 12 bases in between. This CDR3 is 13 amino acids long. Germline V gene data show CDR1 as KGHDR and CDR2 as SFDVKD. The CDR3 DNA is TGTGCCACCAGTGGCCCCTTAGTCCATGAGCAGTTCTTC. As protein: CATSGPLVHEQFF.

This clonotype has just a few counts. The chain links TRBV5-1 to TRBJ2-1, with 7 bases lining up with TRBD2. The germline V gene encodes CDR1 SGHRS and CDR2 YFSETQ. The trim removed 4 bases at V and 4 bases at J, leaving 11 bases unmatched. The CDR3 contains 16 residues. CDR3 DNA sequence: TGCGCCAGCAGCCCGGGGGGTGCGGGAGTTTACAATGAGCAGTTCTTC. As protein: CASSPGGAGVYNEQFF.